These T cell receptor beta chains were read from a single sample in a study of cytomegalovirus exposure and HLA in healthy donors. TCRdb keeps only in-frame clones here, not all; method: immunoSEQ multiplex PCR. The data hold approximately 150,000 clones, with more than 80% observed a single time. The sequenced material came from PBMCs. These receptors all come from a woman in her late teens or twenties in good health and CMV-seropositive. CDR3s include the opening cysteine and the closing phenylalanine or tryptophan. A D gene is named only where the DNA matches it firmly. Size is omitted from some rows. Given values are once, few, many or a class for expanded clones.

V gene: TRBV27; clone size: once; J gene: TRBJ1-2; D gene: TRBD1; CDR3 protein: CASSPGGEGIGYTF; CDR3 DNA: TGTGCCAGCAGTCCAGGGGGCGAGGGGATTGGCTACACCTTC
V gene: TRBV15; clone size: .; J gene: TRBJ2-6; D gene: .; CDR3 protein: CATSRGAGVGSSGANVLTF; CDR3 DNA: TGTGCCACCAGCAGGGGGGCGGGGGTTGGGAGCTCTGGGGCCAACGTCCTGACTTTC
V gene: TRBV7-9; clone size: once; J gene: TRBJ1-6; D gene: .; CDR3 protein: CASSLHPGNNSPLHF; CDR3 DNA: TGTGCCAGCAGCTTACATCCCGGGAATAATTCACCCCTCCACTTT
V gene: TRBV5-1; clone size: .; J gene: TRBJ2-5; D gene: TRBD2; CDR3 protein: CASSRGGQEVQETQYF; CDR3 DNA: TGCGCCAGCAGCCGGGGGGGCCAGGAAGTCCAAGAGACCCAGTACTTC
V gene: TRBV27; clone size: .; J gene: TRBJ2-3; D gene: TRBD2; CDR3 protein: CASSSPLAGVEDTQYF; CDR3 DNA: TGTGCCAGCAGTTCCCCGTTAGCGGGAGTCGAAGATACGCAGTATTTT
V gene: TRBV2; clone size: .; J gene: TRBJ2-7; D gene: TRBD1; CDR3 protein: CASRVGQGELNEQYF; CDR3 DNA: TGTGCCAGCAGGGTGGGACAGGGAGAATTGAACGAGCAGTACTTC
V gene: TRBV2; clone size: .; J gene: TRBJ1-2; D gene: TRBD1; CDR3 protein: CASSVAGQGAGGYTF; CDR3 DNA: TGTGCCAGCAGTGTCGCAGGCCAGGGGGCAGGAGGCTACACCTTC
V gene: TRBV30; clone size: once; J gene: TRBJ1-6; D gene: .; CDR3 protein: CAWGGSPWSPLHF; CDR3 DNA: TGTGCCTGGGGCGGGTCTCCTTGGTCACCCCTCCACTTT
V gene: TRBV2; clone size: .; J gene: TRBJ1-2; D gene: .; CDR3 protein: CASKSTGNYGYTF; CDR3 DNA: TGTGCCAGCAAGTCGACAGGAAACTATGGCTACACCTTC
V gene: TRBV6-1; clone size: .; J gene: TRBJ2-2; D gene: TRBD2; CDR3 protein: CASSALAGGRTGELFF; CDR3 DNA: TGTGCCAGCAGTGCTCTAGCGGGGGGGCGAACCGGGGAGCTGTTTTTT
V gene: TRBV25-1; clone size: .; J gene: TRBJ2-7; D gene: TRBD2; CDR3 protein: CASSGIGREAYEQYF; CDR3 DNA: TGTGCCAGCAGTGGTATAGGGCGGGAGGCCTACGAGCAGTACTTC
V gene: TRBV27; clone size: .; J gene: TRBJ1-5; D gene: .; CDR3 protein: CASSLFARPPGNQPQHF; CDR3 DNA: TGTGCCAGCAGTTTATTTGCCAGGCCCCCAGGCAATCAGCCCCAGCATTTT